This entry is about one TCR beta chain. Its antigen is currently unknown. The record originates from a study of long-term antiretroviral therapy in people with HIV. Findings and limits, study-wide: Repertoire composition at all time points was dominated by clones that had expanded before ART. Post-ART samples showed increased diversity that remained below transplant donor control levels.

Every sample had about 1-11 million cryopreserved PBMC in it before DNA extraction. The run of the v3.0 immunoSEQ assay was at survey level. Clones were read by immunoSEQ multiplex PCR, and TCRdb kept only the in-frame ones, dropping some. The sample includes roughly 20,000 clones, roughly 87% seen only once; the top ten take under 5%. The receptor was derived from a young man with HIV. Sample: unsorted PBMCs, taken 2.1 years after starting antiretroviral therapy.

The CDR3 protein is CASSMTGLYEQYF. CDR3 DNA sequence: TGTGCCAGTAGTATGACAGGGCTATACGAGCAGTACTTC. The chain uses TRBV19 and TRBJ2-7, with TRBD1 matching 7 bases. The CDR3 covers 13 residues. The ends lost 3 bases at V and 4 bases at J; junction bases unmatched: 3. Germline V gene data show CDR1 as LNHDA and CDR2 as SQIVND (reference sequence).